This T cell receptor (beta chain) comes out of a study of T-cell reconstitution after alpha-beta-depleted transplantation in children (dated by TCRdb to about 2016). For context, the study as a whole: The study quantitatively tracked T-cell immune reconstitution after TCRalphabeta/CD19-depleted allogeneic hematopoietic cell transplantation in children using TCR repertoire profiling. The investigation overall reported the following: The frequencies of hyperexpanded clones fell over the following months, and after one year, T-cell counts and TCRbeta diversity were mostly attributed to newly produced T cells. About two months after transplant, the apparently early recovery of alphabetaT-cell counts reportedly depended on just several hundred clones that had expanded rapidly and came from non-depleted graft cells. In some patients, the high TCRbeta diversity seen at day 60 was put down to recipient T cells and intrathymic progenitors that had survived conditioning.

V is clipped by 5 bases and J by 1 base, and the sequence between their germline boundaries is 14 bases long. The CDR3 sequence holds 15 residues, the cysteine and phenylalanine included. Just the 45-base CDR3 DNA is kept, in frame starting at base 1. The germline V gene provides CDR1 SGHAT and CDR2 FQNNGV. A remark on this clonotype: Its antigen is unknown. No base qualities exist here, and no much larger clone lies one base off it.

The library was prepared using PCR. Sequencing was performed on an Illumina HiSeq 2500. TCR libraries were prepared with molecular barcoding, using unique molecular identifiers to normalize TCRbeta repertoire quantification. TCRdb ran its own pipeline on the public reads, namely fastp trimming at Q25 and MiXCR clone calling, and kept in-frame beta chains. CDR3 protein duplicates are merged, each entry listing the most common genes and DNA. In all, the sample holds about 420,000 distinct CDR3 sequences, and roughly 16% of those were seen once. The ten largest clones represent approximately 29% of the sample. This sample's treatment or condition label indicates: allogeneic hematopoietic cell transplantation with graft depleted of TCRalphabeta T cells and CD19 B cells. TCRalphabeta/CD19-depleted allogeneic hematopoietic cell grafts were given to the transplant recipients, all of whom were children.

The chain employs TRBV11-2 and TRBJ2-5; the D segment cannot be called with confidence. This receptor was taken from a boy under three years old who had a stem cell transplant for Wiskott-Aldrich syndrome, so the T cells may come from the graft donor. The material sequenced was PBMCs, mostly from graft donor cells, taken 360 days after TCRalphabeta/CD19-depleted stem cell transplant. CDR3 protein: CASSHSWMRQETQYF. The bases are TGTGCCAGCAGCCACTCATGGATGCGCCAAGAGACCCAGTACTTC. This CDR3, with the reference TRBV11-2 and TRBJ2-5 proteins standing in past its ends, gives the full variable domain EAGVAQSPRYKIIEKRQSVAFWCNPISGHATLYWYQQILGQGPKLLIQFQNNGVVDDSQLPKDRFSAERLKGVDSTLKIQPAKLEDSAVYLCASSHSWMRQETQYFGPGTRLLVL.